Below, 2 T cell receptor beta chains from the same sample are listed, as sequenced in a study of a mutant IDH1 vaccine in newly diagnosed glioma. Time point noted: baseline, week 1 (first vaccination visit). Indicated treatment: pre-vaccination baseline after standard-of-care therapy. Generated by immunoSEQ multiplex PCR, the TCRdb table keeps only in-frame clones and is missing some. The top ten clones hold roughly 1.3% of a sample with about 25,000 clones, roughly 93% of them seen once. Sequenced here: PBMCs, sampled from a glioma patient treated with radiotherapy, temozolomide or both. These receptors came from a man in his forties with glioma.

This clone was seen once. This chain uses TRBV5-6 with TRBJ1-5, with D perhaps matching TRBD1 (6 bases). V lost 2 bases, J lost 4 bases, and 13 bases lay in between. The germline V gene has CDR1 SGHDT and CDR2 YYEEEE. CDR3 length equals 15 residues. DNA for the CDR3: TGTGCCAGCAGCTTTTTTACAGGGACTAATCAGCCCCAGCATTTT. It translates to CASSFFTGTNQPQHF. Combining the CDR3 with reference TRBV5-6 and TRBJ1-5 gives the whole variable domain DAGVTQSPTHLIKTRGQQVTLRCSPKSGHDTVSWYQQALGQGPQFIFQYYEEEERQRGNFPDRFSGHQFPNYSSELNVNALLLGDSALYLCASSFFTGTNQPQHFGDGTRLSIL.

The gene calls are TRBV27 and TRBJ1-2, with 7 bases fitting TRBD1. Germline CDR1 MNHEY, CDR2 SMNVEV (reference sequence). There are 15 residues in the CDR3. V shed 5 bases and J 2 bases; nucleotides not matched to a gene: 8. CDR3 sequence: CASSLEGAGNYGYTF. The CDR3 coding sequence is TGTGCCAGCAGTCTAGAGGGGGCCGGAAACTATGGCTACACCTTC.